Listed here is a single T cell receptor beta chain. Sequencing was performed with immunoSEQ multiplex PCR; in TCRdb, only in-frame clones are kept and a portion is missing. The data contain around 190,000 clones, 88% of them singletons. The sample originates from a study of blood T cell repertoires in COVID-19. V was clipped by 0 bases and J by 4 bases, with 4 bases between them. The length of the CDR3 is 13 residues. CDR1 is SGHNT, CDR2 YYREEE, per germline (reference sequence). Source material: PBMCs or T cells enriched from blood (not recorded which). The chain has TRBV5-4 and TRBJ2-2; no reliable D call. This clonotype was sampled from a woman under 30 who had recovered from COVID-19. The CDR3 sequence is CASSLGSTGELFF. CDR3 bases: TGTGCCAGCAGCTTGGGGAGCACCGGGGAGCTGTTTTTT.